The clone carrying this T cell receptor (beta chain) was detected only once. Germline V gene data show CDR1 as MDHEN and CDR2 as SYDVKM. V gave up 4 bases and J gave up 4 bases, with 14 bases separating them. The length of the CDR3 is 15 residues. The protocol was immunoSEQ multiplex PCR, while the TCRdb copy is restricted to in-frame clones and leaves out a portion. The sample shows hundreds of thousands of clones, 87% of them seen only once. The sample originates from a study of blood T cell repertoires in COVID-19. Sequenced: PBMCs or T cells enriched from blood (not recorded which). The chain links TRBV28 to TRBJ1-3; weak D call: TRBD1 (6 bases). The receptor was isolated from a woman in her thirties or forties who had recovered from COVID-19. The CDR3 here is CASSWAGGRGNTIYF. The CDR3, as DNA: TGTGCCAGCAGTTGGGCGGGGGGGCGAGGAAACACCATATATTTT.